This T cell receptor beta chain was found in a study of Graves' ophthalmopathy and Graves' hyperthyroidism (dated by TCRdb to the late 2010s). For the study in its entirety: Peripheral blood samples were taken at the time of initial diagnosis, before any treatment was given. The study used TCR beta repertoire signatures to distinguish Graves' ophthalmopathy from Graves' hyperthyroidism and to predict progression to ophthalmopathy. In total, approximately 130 blood samples were TCR-sequenced: 40 to 45 ophthalmopathy, 80 or so hyperthyroidism and approximately 17 hyperthyroidism-to-ophthalmopathy patients. To explore V-J signatures that distinguish ophthalmopathy from hyperthyroidism, a discovery set of 100 patients was enrolled, made up of 40 to 45 with ophthalmopathy and around 57 with stable hyperthyroidism. The independent validation cohort included about 19 hyperthyroidism patients plus 17 patients who later progressed from hyperthyroidism to ophthalmopathy. In roughly six hyperthyroidism patients, the T-cell repertoire of thyroid tissue was compared with the T-cell repertoire of blood. Following sample collection, hyperthyroidism patients were given methimazole at a starting dose of 30 mg daily, and ophthalmopathy patients were given high-dose intravenous methylprednisolone. For training and testing, the 95 to 100 patients in the discovery cohort were randomly divided in a 7:3 ratio. The study at large found these results: Ophthalmopathy was separated from stable hyperthyroidism by the 13-signature model with around 89% sensitivity and roughly 83% specificity in cross-validation and with 80%/75% in the test set. Sample size was not predetermined statistically, and investigators were not blinded to group allocation. In validation, the model predicted ophthalmopathy progression with about 71% sensitivity and 72.22% specificity; about a dozen predicted patients were CT-confirmed with GO in a median of around 6 months. Among expanded thyroid clonotypes with frequency above 0.001, most also showed up in blood, which suggests that blood repertoires may reflect the thyroid immune response.

For repertoire sequencing, the TCR beta CDR3 regions were amplified from RNA transcripts. The first round of RT-PCR was done with HTBI primers and the Qiagen OneStep RT-PCR kit, and was followed by a second round of multiplex PCR, then size selection and purification. The libraries underwent paired-end sequencing with 100 bp reads on an Illumina HiSeq2000. The authors' pipeline ran thus. SOAPnuke was used for read processing, and reads with adapters, uncalled bases, a mean Phred below 15, or no exact constant-primer or identifier match were discarded. COPE v1.2.5 was used to merge the high-quality paired reads. Each unique nucleotide sequence was defined as a clonotype, and clonotypes were aligned to IMGT TRB V, D and J references with MiTCR v1.1. Analysis was restricted to V-J combinations with a frequency above 0.0001, which covered roughly 99% of repertoires. For each V-J combination, a TCR clonal expansion and chaos score was defined as the ratio of F50 clonal expansion to chaos observed in the TCRdist matrix. Welch's t-statistics and random forest were used to reduce the features to 10 to 15 V-J combinations, which were then used as input to a naive Bayes classifier. Thyroid-blood repertoire similarity was quantified with the Morisita-Horn index. In TCRdb, the public reads were trimmed at Q25 with fastp and aligned with MiXCR, with productive beta chains retained. Every CDR3 protein is listed once, alongside the most common genes and DNA of its rows. The V and J calls shown here were made by TCRdb, not taken from the authors' results. This sample is represented by around 400,000 distinct CDR3 sequences; approximately 21% of them were singletons. In total, the top ten clones hold roughly 3% of the sample.

CDR1 and CDR2, per the germline V gene (reference sequence), are DFQATT and SNEGSKA. The CDR3, cysteine through phenylalanine, is 14 amino acids long. The DNA shown is the 42-base CDR3, in frame from base 1. From V the trimming removes 2 bases and from J it removes 3 bases, while the gene matches leave 3 bases of the junction unaccounted for. A patient counted as having stable hyperthyroidism if there was no progression to ophthalmopathy within 18 months of follow-up. Hyperthyroidism patients were newly diagnosed, with disease duration under 2 months, and aged 18 to 65 years. Patients with other autoimmune diseases, uncontrolled infections, pregnancy or lactation were excluded from the study. Diagnosis was based on clinical symptoms, serum thyroxine, TRAb, thyroid ultrasound and orbital computed tomography. Using Ficoll-Paque density gradient centrifugation, PBMCs were isolated from about 9.2 ml of fresh peripheral blood. Total RNA was extracted with Trizol reagent and quality-checked on an Agilent 2100 Bioanalyzer.

Note on this clonotype: This clone's antigen is unknown. This may come from a read error, since a much larger clone is one base off.

The receptor's source is a woman between 18 and 29 years old with stable Graves' hyperthyroidism. Donor details come from another sample of the same person, matched by shared clones. Here the chain combines TRBV20-1 and TRBJ2-7; 11 nucleotides in the junction match TRBD2. Material: peripheral blood. CDR3 reads: CSARRLAGNYEQYF. In nucleotide form, the sequence is TGCAGTGCTAGAAGACTAGCGGGAAACTACGAGCAGTACTTC.